This TCR beta chain was identified during a study of CD8+ T cells in alopecia areata. General study findings and limits: The study found tofacitinib significantly decreased scalp clonality and expanded CD8+ clones among the top 100. Having just one nonresponder leaves the connection between baseline CD8+ expansion and response unresolved.

The germline CDR1 and CDR2 sequences are MNHEY and SVGAGI. V shed 0 bases, J shed 8 bases, and the junction held 5 bases outside the gene matches. The CDR3 has 15 amino acids. Treatment noted: oral pan-JAK inhibitor, 5-10 mg twice daily. Researchers gathered lesional scalp punch biopsies and peripheral blood from patients with alopecia areata. The authors sorted CD4+ and CD8+ T cells from PBMCs. Following extraction, RNA underwent reverse transcription to cDNA, which served as the sequencing template. Sequencing was performed with immunoSEQ multiplex PCR; in TCRdb, only in-frame clones are kept and a portion is missing. Of under 200,000 clones in the sample, approximately 60% were seen once. Concerning this clone: Its antigen is still unknown.

This TCR was recovered from a human donor with alopecia areata. This chain links TRBV6-5 with TRBJ1-4; 8 bases fit TRBD1. The sequenced sample was CD4+ T cells sorted from blood, obtained at week 24, from a patient treated with tofacitinib. In nucleotides, the CDR3 is TGTGCCAGCAGTTACTCTGGACAGGGCGACGAAAAACTGTTTTTT. Amino acids: CASSYSGQGDEKLFF.